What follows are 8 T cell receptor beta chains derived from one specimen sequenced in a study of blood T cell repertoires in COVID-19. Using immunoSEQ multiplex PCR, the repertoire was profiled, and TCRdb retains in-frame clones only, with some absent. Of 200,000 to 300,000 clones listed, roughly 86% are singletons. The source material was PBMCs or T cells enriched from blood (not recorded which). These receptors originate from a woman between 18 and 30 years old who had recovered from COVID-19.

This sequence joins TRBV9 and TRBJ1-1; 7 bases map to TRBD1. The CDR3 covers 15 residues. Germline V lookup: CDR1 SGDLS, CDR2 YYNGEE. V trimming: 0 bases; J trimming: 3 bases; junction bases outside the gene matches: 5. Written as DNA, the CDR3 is TGTGCCAGCAGCGTAGCCCAGGGGGACTACACTGAAGCTTTCTTT. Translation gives CASSVAQGDYTEAFF.

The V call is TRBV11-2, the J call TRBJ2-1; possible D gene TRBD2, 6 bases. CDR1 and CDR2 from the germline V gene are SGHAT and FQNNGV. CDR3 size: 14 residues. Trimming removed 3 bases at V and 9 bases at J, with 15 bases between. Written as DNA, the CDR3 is TGTGCCAGCAGCTTTCGTCCTGGGACTCCTGAGCAGTTCTTC. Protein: CASSFRPGTPEQFF.

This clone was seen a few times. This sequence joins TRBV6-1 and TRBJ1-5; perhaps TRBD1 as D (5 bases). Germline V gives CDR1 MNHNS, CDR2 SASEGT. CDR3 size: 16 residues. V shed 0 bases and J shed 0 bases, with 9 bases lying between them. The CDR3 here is CASSEATVYSNQPQHF. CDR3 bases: TGTGCCAGCAGTGAAGCGACAGTTTATAGCAATCAGCCCCAGCATTTT.

The DNA of the CDR3 is TGTGCCACCCGGGGGGGGGCGAGGGAGCAGTACTTC. As protein: CATRGGAREQYF. This chain links TRBV10-3 with TRBJ2-7; 8 bases agree with TRBD2. Trimming at V came to 10 bases and at J to 7 bases, leaving 9 bases not matched to a gene. CDR3 length: 12 residues. The germline gives CDR1 ENHRY, CDR2 SYGVKD.

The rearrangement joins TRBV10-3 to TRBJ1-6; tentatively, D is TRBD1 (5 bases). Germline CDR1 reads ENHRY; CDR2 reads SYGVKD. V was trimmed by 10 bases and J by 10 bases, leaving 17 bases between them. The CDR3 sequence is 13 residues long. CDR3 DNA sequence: TGTGCCACCCAACCGGGGGACCGGTCACCCCTCCACTTT. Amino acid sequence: CATQPGDRSPLHF.

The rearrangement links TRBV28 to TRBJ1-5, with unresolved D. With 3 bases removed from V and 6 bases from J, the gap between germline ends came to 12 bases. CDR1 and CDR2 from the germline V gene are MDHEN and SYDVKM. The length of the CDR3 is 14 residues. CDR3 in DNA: TGTGCCAGCAGTTTGTCCCTCGGTGGTCAGCCCCAGCATTTT. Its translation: CASSLSLGGQPQHF.

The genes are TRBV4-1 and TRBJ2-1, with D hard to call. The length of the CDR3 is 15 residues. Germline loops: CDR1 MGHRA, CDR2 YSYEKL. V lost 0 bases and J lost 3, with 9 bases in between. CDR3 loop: CASSQDLGNYNEQFF. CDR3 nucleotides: TGCGCCAGCAGCCAAGATCTTGGCAACTACAATGAGCAGTTCTTC.

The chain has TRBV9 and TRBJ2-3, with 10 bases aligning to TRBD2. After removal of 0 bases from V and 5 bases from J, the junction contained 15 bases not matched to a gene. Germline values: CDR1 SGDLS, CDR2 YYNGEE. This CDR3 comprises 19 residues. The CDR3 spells CASSVEPSLAGGGIDTQYF. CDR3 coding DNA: TGTGCCAGCAGCGTAGAGCCCTCTTTAGCGGGGGGAGGAATAGATACGCAGTATTTT.